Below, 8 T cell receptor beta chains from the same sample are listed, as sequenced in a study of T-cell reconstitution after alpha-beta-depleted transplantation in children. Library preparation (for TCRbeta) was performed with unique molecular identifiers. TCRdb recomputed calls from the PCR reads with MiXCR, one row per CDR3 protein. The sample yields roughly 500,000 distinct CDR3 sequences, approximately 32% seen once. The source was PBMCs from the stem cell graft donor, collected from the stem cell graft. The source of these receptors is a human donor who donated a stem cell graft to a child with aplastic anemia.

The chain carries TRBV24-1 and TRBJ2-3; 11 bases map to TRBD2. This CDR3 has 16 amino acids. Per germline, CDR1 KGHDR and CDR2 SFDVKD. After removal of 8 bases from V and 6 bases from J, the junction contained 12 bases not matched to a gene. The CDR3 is CATMGLVAGGSDTQYF. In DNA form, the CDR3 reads TGTGCCACCATGGGTCTGGTAGCGGGAGGGTCGGATACGCAGTATTTT.

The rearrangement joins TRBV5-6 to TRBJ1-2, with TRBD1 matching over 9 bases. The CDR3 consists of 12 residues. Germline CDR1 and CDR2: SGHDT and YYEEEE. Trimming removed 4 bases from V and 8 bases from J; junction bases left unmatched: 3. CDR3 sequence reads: CASSRDRAGYTF. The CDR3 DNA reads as TGTGCCAGCAGCAGGGACAGGGCAGGCTACACCTTC.

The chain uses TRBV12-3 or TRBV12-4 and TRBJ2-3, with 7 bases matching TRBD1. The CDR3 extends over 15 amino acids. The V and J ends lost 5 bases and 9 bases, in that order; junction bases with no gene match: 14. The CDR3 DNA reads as TGTGCCAGCAGTAGCCGACAGGGATTAGATCCCACGCAGTATTTT. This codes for CASSSRQGLDPTQYF.

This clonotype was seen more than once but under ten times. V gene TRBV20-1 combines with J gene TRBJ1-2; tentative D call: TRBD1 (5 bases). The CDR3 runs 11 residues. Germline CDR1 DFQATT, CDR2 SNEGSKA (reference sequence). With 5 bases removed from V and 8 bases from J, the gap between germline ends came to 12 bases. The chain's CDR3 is CSAPGPSGYTF. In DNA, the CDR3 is TGCAGTGCTCCGGGACCCTCGGGCTACACCTTC.

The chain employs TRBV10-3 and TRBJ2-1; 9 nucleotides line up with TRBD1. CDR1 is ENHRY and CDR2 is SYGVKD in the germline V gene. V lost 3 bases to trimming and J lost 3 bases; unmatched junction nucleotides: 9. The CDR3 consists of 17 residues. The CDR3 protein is CAISDPTGGLGYNEQFF. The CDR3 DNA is TGTGCCATCAGTGACCCGACAGGGGGATTGGGCTACAATGAGCAGTTCTTC.

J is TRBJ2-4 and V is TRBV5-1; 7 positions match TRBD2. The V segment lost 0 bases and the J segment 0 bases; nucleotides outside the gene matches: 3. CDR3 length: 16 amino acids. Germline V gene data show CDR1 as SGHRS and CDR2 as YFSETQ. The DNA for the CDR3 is TGCGCCAGCAGCTTGGCTAGCGGTTTAGCCAAAAACATTCAGTACTTC. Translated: CASSLASGLAKNIQYF.

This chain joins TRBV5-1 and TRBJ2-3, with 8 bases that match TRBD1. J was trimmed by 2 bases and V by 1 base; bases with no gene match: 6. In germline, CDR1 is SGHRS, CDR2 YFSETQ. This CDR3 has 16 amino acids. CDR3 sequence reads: CASSLTGTGLTDTQYF. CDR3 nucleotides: TGCGCCAGCAGCTTGACCGGGACAGGCCTCACAGATACGCAGTATTTT.

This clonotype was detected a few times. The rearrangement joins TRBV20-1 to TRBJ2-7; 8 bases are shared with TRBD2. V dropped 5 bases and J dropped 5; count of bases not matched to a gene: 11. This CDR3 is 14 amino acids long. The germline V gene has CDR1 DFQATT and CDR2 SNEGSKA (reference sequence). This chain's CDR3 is CSARPGLVVDEQYF. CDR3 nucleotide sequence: TGCAGTGCTCGACCGGGACTAGTGGTCGACGAGCAGTACTTC.